Listed below are T cell receptor beta chains from one sample, sequenced in a study of cytomegalovirus exposure and HLA in healthy donors. Profiling relied on immunoSEQ multiplex PCR, and the TCRdb table lists in-frame clones only, not all of them. Seen here are about 360,000 clones, approximately 90% observed once, and the top ten hold 0.83%. Material: PBMCs. These receptors originate from a woman aged 18-29 years in good health and CMV-seronegative. CDR3s include the opening cysteine and the closing phenylalanine or tryptophan. D genes are given only for firm matches. The size field is filled for only some rows; it gives once, few, many or a size class.

NA	once	TRBV27	TRBJ1-1	CASSFQGGTEAFF	TGTGCCAGCAGTTTCCAAGGGGGCACTGAAGCTTTCTTT
NA	once	TRBV15	TRBJ2-3	CATSRAVAGADTQYF	TGTGCCACCAGCAGAGCGGTCGCAGGGGCAGATACGCAGTATTTT
TRBD1	NA	TRBV13	TRBJ1-5	CASSFRGSNQPQHF	TGTGCCAGCAGCTTCAGGGGGTCCAATCAGCCCCAGCATTTT
TRBD2	NA	TRBV5-1	TRBJ2-2	CASSLQTSGGSYTGELFF	TGCGCCAGCAGCCTCCAGACTAGCGGGGGGTCCTACACCGGGGAGCTGTTTTTT
NA	NA	TRBV7-7	TRBJ2-7	CASSPALGGGEQYF	TGTGCCAGCAGCCCTGCGTTAGGGGGGGGCGAGCAGTACTTC
TRBD1	NA	TRBV7-8	TRBJ1-1	CASSDQQGLTEAFF	TGTGCCAGCAGCGACCAACAGGGGTTGACTGAAGCTTTCTTT
TRBD2	NA	TRBV30	TRBJ2-1	CAWSVGLAGDNEQFF	TGTGCCTGGAGTGTAGGACTAGCGGGTGACAATGAGCAGTTCTTC
TRBD2	NA	TRBV7-9	TRBJ2-3	CASSLALWVTSGTDTQYF	TGTGCCAGCAGCTTAGCGCTTTGGGTGACTAGCGGTACAGATACGCAGTATTTT
NA	NA	TRBV27	TRBJ2-1	CASSLIGQGPEDNEQFF	TGTGCCAGCAGTTTAATAGGGCAGGGCCCAGAGGACAATGAGCAGTTCTTC
NA	NA	TRBV7-8	TRBJ2-5	CASSLDPGGETQYF	TGTGCCAGCAGCTTAGATCCAGGGGGGGAGACCCAGTACTTC
NA	once	TRBV30	TRBJ1-1	CAWSPGYATEAFF	TGTGCCTGGAGCCCGGGGTACGCGACTGAAGCTTTCTTT
NA	NA	TRBV6-5	TRBJ1-1	CASSYYGKNTEAFF	TGTGCCAGCAGTTACTACGGGAAGAACACTGAAGCTTTCTTT
NA	once	TRBV29-1	TRBJ1-1	CSARRGGTEAFF	TGCAGCGCCCGGCGGGGAGGGACTGAAGCTTTCTTT
NA	NA	TRBV27	TRBJ2-3	CASSALLPRWLGSTDTQYF	TGTGCCAGCAGTGCACTACTACCCCGTTGGCTAGGCAGCACAGATACGCAGTATTTT
TRBD2	NA	TRBV27	TRBJ2-3	CASSASGLATQYF	TGTGCCAGCAGTGCTTCGGGACTAGCAACGCAGTATTTT
TRBD2	once	TRBV27	TRBJ2-1	CASSLLAGGYNEQFF	TGTGCCAGCAGTTTACTAGCGGGAGGATACAATGAGCAGTTCTTC
NA	few	TRBV6-5	TRBJ1-2	CASSQGWGGYTF	TGTGCCAGCAGCCAGGGTTGGGGAGGCTACACCTTC
TRBD1	NA	TRBV5-1	TRBJ2-7	CASSLTGTGGYEQYF	TGCGCCAGCAGCTTGACTGGGACAGGGGGTTACGAGCAGTACTTC
NA	NA	TRBV9	TRBJ1-1	CASSPPQGGQRTFF	TGTGCCAGCAGCCCCCCCCAGGGCGGCCAGAGGACTTTCTTT
NA	NA	TRBV5-1	TRBJ1-1	CASSPDRPNTEAFF	TGCGCCAGCAGCCCTGACAGACCGAACACTGAAGCTTTCTTT
TRBD2	NA	TRBV5-4	TRBJ2-3	CASSREAGGPSDTQYF	TGTGCCAGCAGCCGGGAGGCGGGGGGGCCCTCAGATACGCAGTATTTT
TRBD1	NA	TRBV19	TRBJ1-3	CASGTGSSGNTIYF	TGTGCCAGTGGGACAGGTAGTTCTGGAAACACCATATATTTT
TRBD2	NA	TRBV5-1	TRBJ2-3	CASSFGTIPMGVDTQYF	TGCGCCAGCAGCTTCGGGACTATCCCGATGGGGGTGGATACGCAGTATTTT
NA	NA	TRBV7-9	TRBJ1-1	CASGQTEPGEAFF	TGTGCCAGCGGCCAGACAGAGCCCGGTGAAGCTTTCTTT
TRBD2	NA	TRBV5-6	TRBJ2-1	CASSFVPGGRWNEQFF	TGTGCCAGCAGCTTCGTGCCGGGGGGGCGTTGGAATGAGCAGTTCTTC
NA	NA	TRBV27	TRBJ2-1	CASSLRADNEQFF	TGTGCCAGCAGTTTACGAGCGGACAATGAGCAGTTCTTC
NA	NA	TRBV7-2	TRBJ2-5	CASSLVAARGETQYF	TGTGCCAGCAGCTTAGTAGCGGCAAGGGGAGAGACCCAGTACTTC